The entry below describes one TCR beta chain. This entry belongs to a study of shared clonotypes between healthy human individuals. Running of the assay took place at deep level. Only in-frame clones appear in the TCRdb table, and some are missing; sequencing was by immunoSEQ multiplex PCR. The profile shows some 2.3 million clones, just over 90% of them singletons. This sequence was found in a man aged 18-30 years in good health. Some clones in this sample may be carry-over from other donors' samples. The sample taken for sequencing was naive CD4+ T cells from PBMCs. Specified subset: CD45RA+ positively selected.

CDR3: CASSLGPIGNTIYF. As DNA, the CDR3 is TGTGCCAGCAGCTTGGGCCCTATCGGAAACACCATATATTTT. The V gene is TRBV28, the J gene TRBJ1-3; the D is unclear. V lost 6 bases to trimming and J lost 4 bases, with 13 bases between them. Germline lookup yields CDR1 MDHEN and CDR2 SYDVKM. The CDR3 is 14 amino acids.